A single sample gave rise to the 8 T cell receptor beta chains below, sequenced in a study of blood T cell repertoires in COVID-19. Clones were read by immunoSEQ multiplex PCR, and TCRdb kept only the in-frame ones, dropping some. The table shows around 50,000 clones, with 88% occurring only once. The sample comprised peripheral blood. The source is a man aged 45 to 65 with active COVID-19.

Here the CDR3 reads CASSYLGGGGNEQFF. CDR3 DNA sequence: TGTGCCAGCAGTTACTTGGGGGGTGGTGGTAATGAGCAGTTCTTC. V gene TRBV6-2 or TRBV6-3 combines with J gene TRBJ2-1, with a weak D call TRBD2 (6 bases). Germline V gene sequence: CDR1 MNHEY, CDR2 SVGEGT. Trimming pared 1 base from V and 7 bases from J, leaving 14 bases between. The CDR3 is 15 residues long.

This chain connects TRBV4-1 to TRBJ1-4, with a possible D match to TRBD1 (5 bases). The CDR3 contains 16 residues. V lost 4 bases and J lost 1, with 13 bases in between. Germline V CDR1 and CDR2: MGHRA, YSYEKL. In DNA, the CDR3 is TGCGCCAGCAGCCCTGTGGGGGGTTTAACTAATGAAAAACTGTTTTTT. Residues: CASSPVGGLTNEKLFF.

The genes are TRBV25-1 and TRBJ2-5; D is undetermined. Trimming took 3 bases from V and 5 from J, leaving 10 bases between them. The CDR3 is made up of 13 amino acids. The V gene's germline CDR1 is MGHDK and CDR2 SYGVNS. The CDR3 DNA is TGTGCCAGCAGTGAGTTTGCTGCGGAGACCCAGTACTTC. It is translated as CASSEFAAETQYF. The full variable domain, completed using reference TRBV25-1 and TRBJ2-5, is EADIYQTPRYLVIGTGKKITLECSQTMGHDKMYWYQQDPGMELHLIHYSYGVNSTEKGDLSSESTVSRIRTEHFPLTLESARPSHTSQYLCASSEFAAETQYFGPGTRLLVL.

The chain recombines TRBV28 with TRBJ1-1; maybe TRBD1 (6 bases). The germline gives CDR1 MDHEN, CDR2 SYDVKM. The V gene lost 5 bases and the J gene lost 1 base, with 11 bases spanning the gap. CDR3 size: 14 residues. Here the CDR3 reads CASSALGQNTEAFF. The CDR3 region has the DNA TGTGCCAGCAGTGCCTTGGGACAGAACACTGAAGCTTTCTTT.

This chain joins TRBV7-6 and TRBJ1-3; D is perhaps TRBD1 (5 bases). Trimming shortened V by 1 base and J by 2 bases, and 12 bases separated the two germline ends. There are 16 residues in the CDR3. The germline V gene has CDR1 SGHVS and CDR2 FNYEAQ. The CDR3 DNA sequence: TGTGCCAGCAGCTTAGTTGGTGCAGGGACTGGAAACACCATATATTTT. This codes for CASSLVGAGTGNTIYF.

V is TRBV19 and J is TRBJ1-2; tentatively, D is TRBD1 (5 bases). The CDR3 is made up of 15 amino acids. Trimming removed 4 bases at V and 1 base at J, with 13 bases between. CDR1 is LNHDA, CDR2 SQIVND, per germline (reference sequence). This chain's CDR3 is CASSRGGTLNYGYTF. DNA for the CDR3: TGTGCCAGTAGTAGGGGAGGGACCCTTAACTATGGCTACACCTTC.

The V and J genes are TRBV2 and TRBJ2-3, with 7 bases matching TRBD1. The CDR3 is 15 residues long. Trimming removed 6 bases from V and 2 bases from J; junction bases left unmatched: 8. Germline assignment: CDR1 SNHLY and CDR2 FYNNEI. The chain's CDR3 is CASRGLGQTTDTQYF. Here the CDR3 DNA reads TGTGCCAGCAGAGGTTTGGGACAGACCACAGATACGCAGTATTTT.

This clone was observed a single time. This rearrangement joins TRBV19 to TRBJ2-5; 12 bases match TRBD2. Germline V lookup: CDR1 LNHDA, CDR2 SQIVND (reference sequence). The CDR3 has 15 residues. Trimming removed 3 bases from V and 3 bases from J; junction bases left unmatched: 2. The CDR3 spells CASSISSGREETQYF. CDR3 in DNA: TGTGCCAGTAGTATCTCTAGCGGGAGGGAAGAGACCCAGTACTTC. The full variable domain, completed using reference TRBV19 and TRBJ2-5, is DGGITQSPKYLFRKEGQNVTLSCEQNLNHDAMYWYRQDPGQGLRLIYYSQIVNDFQKGDIAEGYSVSREKKESFPLTVTSAQKNPTAFYLCASSISSGREETQYFGPGTRLLVL.